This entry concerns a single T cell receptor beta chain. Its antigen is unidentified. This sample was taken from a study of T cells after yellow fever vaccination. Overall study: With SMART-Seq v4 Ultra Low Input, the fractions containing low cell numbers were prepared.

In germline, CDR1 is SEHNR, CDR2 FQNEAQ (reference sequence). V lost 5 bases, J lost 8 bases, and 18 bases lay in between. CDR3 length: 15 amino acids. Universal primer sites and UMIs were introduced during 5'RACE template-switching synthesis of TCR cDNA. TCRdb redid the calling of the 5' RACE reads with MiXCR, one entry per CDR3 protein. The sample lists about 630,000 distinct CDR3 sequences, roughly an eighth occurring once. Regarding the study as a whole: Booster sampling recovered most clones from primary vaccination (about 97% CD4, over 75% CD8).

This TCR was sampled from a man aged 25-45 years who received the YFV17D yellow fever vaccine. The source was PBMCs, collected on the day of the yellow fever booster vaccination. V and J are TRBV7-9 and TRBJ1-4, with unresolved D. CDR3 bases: TGTGCCAGCAGCCTAAGTCACAGAGGACTAGAAAAACTGTTTTTT. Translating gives CASSLSHRGLEKLFF.